This note documents a single T cell receptor beta chain sequence. What it binds is not known. The same CDR3 is also encoded by other DNA sequences in this sample. Investigators merged groups given second doses at roughly 4 or roughly 12 weeks. This sample is part of a study of T cell responses to AZD1222 COVID-19 vaccine. Study observations and caveats: It was only after the peak T cell response that any repertoires were sampled.

Method: immunoSEQ multiplex PCR; TCRdb's copy keeps in-frame clones and lacks some. Altogether more than 85,000 clones are present, 89% being singletons, with the ten largest covering over 35%. Germline V lookup: CDR1 KGHSH, CDR2 LQKENI. The CDR3 is made up of 15 amino acids. The V segment lost 6 bases and the J segment 2 bases; nucleotides outside the gene matches: 9. The chain couples TRBV18 to TRBJ2-7, with TRBD1 matching over 8 bases. Sequenced material: peripheral blood, taken 28 days after the second AZD1222 dose. The receptor comes from an adult who received the AZD1222 COVID-19 vaccine. CDR3 protein: CASSPAGTGAYEQYF. The CDR3 DNA follows: TGTGCCAGCTCCCCTGCGGGGACAGGAGCCTACGAGCAGTACTTC.